Below, 17 T cell receptor beta chains from the same sample are listed, as sequenced in a study. Treg sorting used a CD4+CD25+CD127-/low gate. TCRdb fed the 5' RACE reads into MiXCR, producing one record per CDR3 protein. This table holds tens of thousands of distinct CDR3 sequences, 22% found once. The sample was Tregs sorted from blood. All receptors derive from a female donor with breast cancer.

This clonotype was observed a few times. The gene calls are TRBV6-2 or TRBV6-3 and TRBJ2-3; TRBD2 aligns across 11 bases. Germline V gives CDR1 MNHEY, CDR2 SVGEGT. The CDR3 is 18 amino acids. The trim removed 2 bases at V and 3 bases at J, leaving 10 bases unmatched. CDR3 sequence: CASSYRLGLAEQTDTQYF. The CDR3 DNA reads as TGTGCCAGCAGTTACCGCCTGGGACTAGCGGAACAAACAGATACGCAGTATTTT.

The chain carries TRBV4-2 and TRBJ2-1, with TRBD2 matching 7 bases. The CDR3 totals 18 residues. V was clipped by 4 bases and J by 5 bases; unmatched bases: 17. CDR1 is LGHNA, CDR2 YNFKEQ, per germline. CDR3 bases: TGTGCCAGCAGCCCCGAATCACAACTAGTGGGAGGGGACAATGAGCAGTTCTTC. This sequence encodes CASSPESQLVGGDNEQFF.

This clonotype was counted between two and nine times. The genes are TRBV15 and TRBJ1-5; TRBD1 agrees at 7 bases. The junction had 7 bases not matched to a gene; V was cut back by 4 bases and J by 4 bases. CDR3 length: 15 residues. Germline V lookup: CDR1 LNHNV, CDR2 YYDKDF (reference sequence). The CDR3 DNA reads TGTGCCACCAGCACCGGGACAGCGACTAATCAGCCCCAGCATTTT. This gives the protein CATSTGTATNQPQHF.

This clonotype was detected once. CDR3 residues: CSARAGQQGLVIQETQYF. In nucleotides, the CDR3 is TGCAGTGCTAGAGCCGGCCAACAGGGGCTAGTTATTCAAGAGACCCAGTACTTC. V and J are TRBV20-1 and TRBJ2-5; 7 bases are shared with TRBD1. J gave up 2 bases and V 1 base, and 16 bases lay outside the gene matches. The V gene's germline CDR1 is DFQATT and CDR2 SNEGSKA (reference sequence). The CDR3 covers 18 residues.

The V call is TRBV12-3 or TRBV12-4, the J call TRBJ1-1; 7 positions agree with TRBD1. V was clipped by 7 bases and J by 1 base; unmatched bases: 3. The CDR3 sequence is 13 residues long. CDR3 sequence: CASNRQGNTEAFF. CDR3 nucleotides: TGTGCCAGCAACCGACAGGGGAACACTGAAGCTTTCTTT.

This clonotype has at least ten counts. The V gene is TRBV4-1, the J gene TRBJ2-7, with TRBD1 matching 9 bases. The CDR3 covers 17 residues. Germline V gives CDR1 MGHRA, CDR2 YSYEKL. V gave up 0 bases and J gave up 1 base; unmatched junction bases: 7. The CDR3 region is CASSQERGGQGSYEQYF. In DNA form, the CDR3 reads TGCGCCAGCAGCCAAGAGAGGGGCGGACAGGGGTCCTACGAGCAGTACTTC.

V is TRBV5-1 and J is TRBJ2-5, with 9 bases lining up with TRBD1. Germline lookup yields CDR1 SGHRS and CDR2 YFSETQ. CDR3 length: 14 residues. V trimming: 4 bases; J trimming: 5 bases; junction bases outside the gene matches: 6. The CDR3 loop reads CASSDGQGKETQYF. CDR3 DNA sequence: TGCGCCAGCAGCGATGGACAGGGGAAGGAGACCCAGTACTTC.

The sample holds a few counts of this clonotype. J is TRBJ2-7 and V is TRBV12-3 or TRBV12-4, with TRBD1 identical over 12 bases. Losses at the gene ends were 4 bases for V and 2 bases for J; bases not matched to a gene: 3. The CDR3 has 15 amino acids. The DNA for the CDR3 is TGTGCCAGCAGTTCAGGGGACAGGGGGCCCTACGAGCAGTACTTC. Translating gives CASSSGDRGPYEQYF.

The gene calls are TRBV28 and TRBJ2-7, with D perhaps matching TRBD1 (5 bases). Trimming removed 1 base at V and 3 bases at J, with 7 bases between. CDR3 length equals 13 residues. The germline V gene encodes CDR1 MDHEN and CDR2 SYDVKM. The CDR3 DNA reads TGTGCCAGCAGTTTATATCAGGGCTACGAGCAGTACTTC. It encodes CASSLYQGYEQYF.

The rearrangement joins TRBV7-6 to TRBJ2-1; D assignment may be TRBD1 or TRBD2 (6 bases each). From germline, CDR1 is SGHVS and CDR2 FNYEAQ. V dropped 11 bases and J dropped 0 bases, with 44 bases sitting between them. The CDR3 is made up of 24 amino acids. CDR3 sequence (DNA): TGTGCCGGGCTACAGAAAAGGGCATCTCCAAGTGTCATACGGGGGCATAGCTCCTACAATGAGCAGTTCTTC. This gives the protein CAGLQKRASPSVIRGHSSYNEQFF.

J is TRBJ2-3 and V is TRBV7-3; 7 nucleotides align to TRBD2. Germline V gene data show CDR1 as SGHTA and CDR2 as FQGTGA. The CDR3 contains 15 residues. V shed 4 bases and J 3 bases; nucleotides not matched to a gene: 7. CDR3 residues: CASSSGRGGTDTQYF. The CDR3 DNA reads as TGTGCCAGCAGCTCGGGGAGGGGTGGAACAGATACGCAGTATTTT.

This chain links TRBV6-6 with TRBJ2-5, with D possibly being TRBD1 or TRBD2 (6 bases each). V gave up 6 bases and J gave up 4 bases, with 18 bases separating them. The CDR3 consists of 15 residues. Germline CDR1 is MNHNY and CDR2 is SVGAGI (reference sequence). The CDR3: CASRALGGSGETQYF. CDR3 sequence (DNA): TGTGCCAGCAGGGCCCTCGGGGGCTCAGGAGAGACCCAGTACTTC.

This clonotype appeared a few times. This chain connects TRBV5-1 to TRBJ2-1, with 13 bases identical to TRBD2. CDR3 length equals 17 residues. The V segment lost 0 bases and the J segment 4 bases; nucleotides outside the gene matches: 4. Germline V gene sequence: CDR1 SGHRS, CDR2 YFSETQ. The CDR3 spells CASSLATGLAGYNEQFF. In DNA, the CDR3 is TGCGCCAGCAGCTTGGCAACGGGACTAGCGGGATACAATGAGCAGTTCTTC. The whole variable domain, filled in from reference TRBV5-1 and TRBJ2-1, reads KAGVTQTPRYLIKTRGQQVTLSCSPISGHRSVSWYQQTPGQGLQFLFEYFSETQRNKGNFPGRFSGRQFSNSRSEMNVSTLELGDSALYLCASSLATGLAGYNEQFFGPGTRLTVL.

This sequence joins TRBV7-9 and TRBJ2-3; D perhaps matches TRBD2 (7 bases). The CDR3 has 15 residues. In germline, CDR1 is SEHNR, CDR2 FQNEAQ (reference sequence). Trimming took 3 bases from V and 4 from J, leaving 14 bases between them. CDR3 sequence (DNA): TGTGCCAGCAGCTTGGCAGGGGCGGGGGCAGATACGCAGTATTTT. It codes for CASSLAGAGADTQYF.

This clonotype came up a few times. The CDR3 DNA reads as TGTGCCAGCAGCCGCCCCGAGAACTCTGGAAACACCATATATTTT. Protein: CASSRPENSGNTIYF. The rearrangement uses TRBV4-2 and TRBJ1-3, with D unclear. The CDR3 is 15 residues long. Germline CDR1 is LGHNA and CDR2 is YNFKEQ. Trimming took 4 bases from V and 0 from J, leaving 10 bases between them.

This clonotype was picked up many times. V gene TRBV3-1 combines with J gene TRBJ2-2; possible D gene TRBD1, 7 bases. Trimming removed 4 bases at V and 7 bases at J, with 10 bases between. This CDR3 is built from 13 residues. Germline CDR1 and CDR2: LGHDT and YNNKEL (reference sequence). The CDR3 spells CASSRQGGGELFF. The CDR3 DNA reads TGTGCCAGCAGCCGACAGGGAGGCGGGGAGCTGTTTTTT.

This rearrangement joins TRBV7-3 to TRBJ2-5; D may be TRBD2 (7 bases). Trimming cost V 5 bases and J 1 base, with 14 bases left between them. Germline loops: CDR1 SGHTA, CDR2 FQGTGA. CDR3 length: 15 residues. In DNA, the CDR3 is TGTGCCAGCAGCAATAAGGGGGGGGTCCAAGAGACCCAGTACTTC. It encodes CASSNKGGVQETQYF.